A selection of T cell receptor beta chains follows, all from one sample in a study of a mutant IDH1 vaccine in newly diagnosed glioma. Method: immunoSEQ multiplex PCR; TCRdb's copy keeps in-frame clones and lacks some. This table has tens of thousands of clones, about four fifths appearing once. No antigen is known for these receptors. The sequencing here drew on PBMCs, taken from a glioma patient whose treatment included an IDH1 peptide vaccine. These receptors came from a man aged 25 to 40 with glioma. Both conserved end residues are part of each CDR3. Each record gives: J gene, V gene, clone size, D gene, CDR3 protein, CDR3 DNA. The D gene is left open where the match is weak. Some rows have no size entry. The others give once, few or many, or a class for an expanded clone.

>TRBJ2-5|TRBV13|.|TRBD1
CASSLGDRGETQYF
TGTGCCAGCAGCTTGGGGGACAGGGGAGAGACCCAGTACTTC
>TRBJ1-5|TRBV6-1|.|TRBD1
CASSGGQGGNQPQHF
TGTGCCAGCAGTGGTGGCCAGGGGGGGAATCAGCCCCAGCATTTT
>TRBJ1-2|TRBV30|.|.
CAWSGSNYGYTF
TGTGCCTGGAGTGGGAGTAACTATGGCTACACCTTC
>TRBJ1-1|TRBV27|.|.
CASSLSPGMNTEAFF
TGTGCCAGCAGTTTATCTCCAGGTATGAACACTGAAGCTTTCTTT
>TRBJ2-1|TRBV11-2|.|.
CASSHPSVRNNEQFF
TGTGCCAGCAGCCACCCTTCGGTCAGAAACAATGAGCAGTTCTTC
>TRBJ2-2|TRBV19|.|.
CASSTRARAGELFF
TGTGCCAGTAGTACACGGGCTCGGGCCGGGGAGCTGTTTTTT
>TRBJ2-7|TRBV7-9|once|.
CASTLNRFTYEQYF
TGTGCCAGCACCCTAAACAGGTTCACCTACGAGCAGTACTTC
>TRBJ1-2|TRBV5-6|.|.
CASRQDLDSYGYTF
TGTGCCAGCAGACAAGACCTGGACAGCTATGGCTACACCTTC
>TRBJ2-7|TRBV28|.|TRBD2
CASSLLAGAVEQYF
TGTGCCAGCAGTTTACTAGCGGGAGCGGTCGAGCAGTACTTC
>TRBJ1-2|TRBV5-1|.|.
CASSLYSRSAEARGYTF
TGCGCCAGCAGCCTATACAGTCGATCGGCGGAGGCGAGGGGCTACACCTTC
>TRBJ2-5|TRBV2|.|.
CASSEAPETQYF
TGTGCCAGCAGTGAAGCCCCGGAGACCCAGTACTTC
>TRBJ2-7|TRBV5-1|.|TRBD1
CASSLDQQGTYEQYF
TGCGCCAGCAGCTTGGACCAACAGGGGACCTACGAGCAGTACTTC
>TRBJ1-1|TRBV6-5|few|TRBD1
CASSNRGVGTEAFF
TGTGCCAGCAGTAACAGGGGGGTTGGGACTGAAGCTTTCTTT
>TRBJ1-2|TRBV5-1|.|.
CASSLGANFGYTF
TGCGCCAGCAGCTTGGGAGCGAACTTTGGCTACACCTTC
>TRBJ2-1|TRBV7-3|.|.
CASGGGIYNEQFF
TGTGCCAGCGGAGGGGGCATCTACAATGAGCAGTTCTTC
>TRBJ1-2|TRBV4-1|.|TRBD1
CASSQAAGGGYGYTF
TGCGCCAGCAGCCAAGCGGCAGGGGGCGGCTATGGCTACACCTTC
>TRBJ1-2|TRBV2|few|.
CASSWTVNYGYTF
TGTGCCAGCAGTTGGACCGTTAACTATGGCTACACCTTC
>TRBJ2-1|TRBV6-6|once|.
CASGTGEQFF
TGTGCCAGTGGGACGGGTGAGCAGTTCTTC
>TRBJ2-5|TRBV4-1|once|TRBD1
CASSQEYGTGGSETQYF
TGCGCCAGCAGCCAAGAATACGGGACAGGGGGTTCGGAGACCCAGTACTTC
>TRBJ1-5|TRBV10-3|.|.
CAISDGVKGLESNQPQHF
TGTGCCATCAGTGACGGGGTAAAGGGGCTAGAGAGCAATCAGCCCCAGCATTTT
>TRBJ2-2|TRBV5-4|.|.
CASQPWGAPGELFF
TGTGCCAGCCAACCCTGGGGGGCACCCGGGGAGCTGTTTTTT
>TRBJ2-6|TRBV5-6|.|TRBD1
CASSFRDRALGANVLTF
TGTGCCAGCAGCTTCAGGGACAGGGCACTTGGGGCCAACGTCCTGACTTTC
>TRBJ2-7|TRBV15|.|.
CATSRDRTRTYEQYF
TGTGCCACCAGCAGAGACCGGACAAGAACCTACGAGCAGTACTTC
>TRBJ2-2|TRBV4-1|few|.
CASSQVGGTGELFF
TGCGCCAGCAGCCAAGTGGGGGGCACCGGGGAGCTGTTTTTT
>TRBJ2-7|TRBV2|.|TRBD2
CASRGLAGVYEQYF
TGTGCCAGCAGGGGACTAGCGGGAGTCTACGAGCAGTACTTC
>TRBJ2-7|TRBV23-1|.|TRBD2
CASSQLSGRGEGLDEQYF
TGCGCCAGCAGTCAATTGTCGGGGAGGGGAGAAGGTTTAGACGAGCAGTACTTC
>TRBJ2-1|TRBV4-1|.|TRBD1
CASSRLGQGANEQFF
TGCGCCAGCAGCCGGCTCGGACAGGGGGCCAATGAGCAGTTCTTC
>TRBJ1-1|TRBV5-1|.|.
CASSSTETEAFF
TGCGCCAGCAGCTCCACGGAGACTGAAGCTTTCTTT
>TRBJ2-5|TRBV6-5|.|.
CASSYSGEQETQYF
TGTGCCAGCAGTTACTCAGGGGAGCAAGAGACCCAGTACTTC
>TRBJ2-3|TRBV6-6|.|TRBD1
CASSHRDRGIDTQYF
TGTGCCAGCAGTCACCGGGACAGGGGAATAGATACGCAGTATTTT
>TRBJ2-3|TRBV6-4|.|TRBD2
CASSASGSTDTQYF
TGTGCCAGCAGTGCTAGCGGGAGCACAGATACGCAGTATTTT
>TRBJ1-4|TRBV4-3|.|.
CASSQDSTDEKLFF
TGCGCCAGCAGCCAAGATTCCACAGATGAAAAACTGTTTTTT
>TRBJ2-7|TRBV4-1|.|TRBD2
CASSQATSGDTLTYEQYF
TGCGCCAGCAGCCAAGCCACTAGCGGGGATACCTTAACCTACGAGCAGTACTTC
>TRBJ2-7|TRBV14|once|TRBD1
CASSQEQGVYEQYF
TGTGCCAGCAGCCAAGAACAGGGGGTCTACGAGCAGTACTTC
>TRBJ2-7|TRBV27|.|.
CASSQPGGLDSYEQYF
TGTGCCAGCAGCCAACCTGGAGGGTTGGACTCCTACGAGCAGTACTTC
>TRBJ1-1|TRBV7-9|.|TRBD1
CASSLKGGGAEAFF
TGTGCCAGCAGCTTAAAAGGGGGCGGCGCTGAAGCTTTCTTT
>TRBJ2-7|TRBV10-3|.|TRBD2
CAISEQASGSGYEQYF
TGTGCCATCAGTGAGCAGGCTAGCGGGAGTGGCTACGAGCAGTACTTC
>TRBJ2-3|TRBV19|.|TRBD2
CASSIGGRAEDSNTDTQYF
TGTGCCAGTAGTATCGGCGGGAGGGCGGAGGATAGTAACACAGATACGCAGTATTTT
>TRBJ1-3|TRBV28|.|.
CASSIRSSGNTIYF
TGTGCCAGCAGCATACGAAGCTCTGGAAACACCATATATTTT
>TRBJ1-5|TRBV7-8|once|.
CASSLVNYRVGNQPQHF
TGTGCCAGCAGCTTGGTGAATTATCGGGTCGGTAATCAGCCCCAGCATTTT
>TRBJ1-2|TRBV5-1|.|.
CASSQDSSNYGYTF
TGCGCCAGCAGCCAGGACAGTTCTAACTATGGCTACACCTTC
>TRBJ1-1|TRBV30|few|TRBD1
CAWRGQGGTEAFF
TGTGCCTGGAGAGGACAGGGGGGCACTGAAGCTTTCTTT
>TRBJ1-2|TRBV18|.|TRBD1
CASSPPRDRPYGYTF
TGTGCCAGCTCACCTCCACGGGACAGGCCATATGGCTACACCTTC
>TRBJ1-6|TRBV6-5|.|.
CASTAGTDNSPLHF
TGTGCCAGCACCGCCGGGACTGACAATTCACCCCTCCACTTT
>TRBJ2-7|TRBV6-1|.|.
CASNRGWGDDEQYF
TGTGCCAGTAATAGGGGTTGGGGAGACGACGAGCAGTACTTC
>TRBJ2-2|TRBV5-1|.|TRBD1
CASSFQGAANTGELFF
TGCGCCAGCAGCTTTCAGGGGGCCGCGAACACCGGGGAGCTGTTTTTT
>TRBJ2-3|TRBV7-9|.|TRBD1
CASRPRQGLTDTQYF
TGTGCCAGCAGGCCGAGACAGGGCCTCACAGATACGCAGTATTTT
>TRBJ2-7|TRBV18|.|TRBD2
CASSPGAGFYEQYF
TGTGCCAGCTCACCAGGAGCGGGGTTCTACGAGCAGTACTTC
>TRBJ2-3|TRBV9|.|.
CASSVESRDTQYF
TGTGCCAGCAGCGTAGAGTCAAGAGATACGCAGTATTTT
>TRBJ2-1|TRBV9|.|.
CASSVGGDMNFEQFF
TGTGCCAGCAGCGTAGGAGGGGATATGAATTTTGAGCAGTTCTTC